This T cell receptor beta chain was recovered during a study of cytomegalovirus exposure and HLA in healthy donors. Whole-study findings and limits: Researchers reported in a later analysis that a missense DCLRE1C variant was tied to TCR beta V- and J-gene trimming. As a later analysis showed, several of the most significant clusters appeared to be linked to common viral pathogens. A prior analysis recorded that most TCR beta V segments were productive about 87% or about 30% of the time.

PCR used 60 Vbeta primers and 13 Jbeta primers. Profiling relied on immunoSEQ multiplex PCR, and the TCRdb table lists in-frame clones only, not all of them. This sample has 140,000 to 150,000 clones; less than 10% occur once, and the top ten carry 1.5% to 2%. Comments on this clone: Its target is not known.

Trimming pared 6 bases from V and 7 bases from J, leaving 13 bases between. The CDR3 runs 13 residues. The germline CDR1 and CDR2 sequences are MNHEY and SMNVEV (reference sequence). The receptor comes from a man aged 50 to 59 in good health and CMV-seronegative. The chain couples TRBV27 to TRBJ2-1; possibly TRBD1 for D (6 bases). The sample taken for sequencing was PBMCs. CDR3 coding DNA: TGTGCCAGCAGAAAAACAGGGACGAATGAGCAGTTCTTC. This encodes CASRKTGTNEQFF.